These T cell receptor beta chains were read from a single sample in a study of shared clonotypes between healthy human individuals. Assay used: immunoSEQ multiplex PCR; TCRdb lists only in-frame clones, some missing. This table holds 800,000 to 950,000 clones, 96% found once. Sequencing input: naive CD8+ T cells sorted from blood. These receptors all stem from a man aged 25 to 40 in good health. Both conserved end residues are trimmed from each CDR3. The listing skips clone size in some rows; elsewhere it reads once, few, many or a size class.

clone size: NA
J gene: TRBJ2-1
V gene: TRBV6-4
CDR3 protein: ASSLAGGLGEQF

clone size: NA
J gene: TRBJ1-1
V gene: TRBV27
CDR3 protein: ASSELEGEAF

clone size: NA
J gene: TRBJ2-7
V gene: TRBV7-9
CDR3 protein: ASSDPGQGKSYEQY

clone size: NA
J gene: TRBJ2-7
V gene: TRBV9
CDR3 protein: ASSETDSYEQY

clone size: NA
J gene: TRBJ2-7
V gene: TRBV11-2
CDR3 protein: ASSLVSGAGGEQY

clone size: NA
J gene: TRBJ2-1
V gene: TRBV29-1
CDR3 protein: SVLGDSLSYNEQF

clone size: once
J gene: TRBJ1-2
V gene: TRBV7-2
CDR3 protein: ASSLIAAMNYGYT

clone size: NA
J gene: TRBJ2-3
V gene: TRBV2
CDR3 protein: ASSSVRVQY

clone size: NA
J gene: TRBJ2-5
V gene: TRBV28
CDR3 protein: ASSPGRLRQETQY

clone size: once
J gene: TRBJ2-1
V gene: TRBV2
CDR3 protein: ASSTGASSYNEQF

clone size: NA
J gene: TRBJ2-7
V gene: TRBV11-3
CDR3 protein: ASSSRSHEQY

clone size: NA
J gene: TRBJ2-3
V gene: TRBV5-4
CDR3 protein: ASSSFGGGTDTQY

clone size: once
J gene: TRBJ2-1
V gene: TRBV4-2
CDR3 protein: ASSQAGSSYNEQF

clone size: NA
J gene: TRBJ2-7
V gene: TRBV9
CDR3 protein: ASSGGARAPRYEQY

clone size: NA
J gene: TRBJ2-3
V gene: TRBV29-1
CDR3 protein: SVEGITDTQY

clone size: NA
J gene: TRBJ1-5
V gene: TRBV4-3
CDR3 protein: ASSQVRTGNQPQH

clone size: NA
J gene: TRBJ2-3
V gene: TRBV29-1
CDR3 protein: SVAGGQAAPKGGPDTQY

clone size: NA
J gene: TRBJ2-1
V gene: TRBV27
CDR3 protein: ASSSLLAGEPF

clone size: NA
J gene: TRBJ2-2
V gene: TRBV11-3
CDR3 protein: ASSGDKADELF

clone size: NA
J gene: TRBJ2-1
V gene: TRBV10-3
CDR3 protein: AISETGQREQF

clone size: NA
J gene: TRBJ2-1
V gene: TRBV2
CDR3 protein: ASSGQLNEQF

clone size: NA
J gene: TRBJ2-7
V gene: TRBV7-9
CDR3 protein: ASSRDYEQY

clone size: NA
J gene: TRBJ2-5
V gene: TRBV11-2
CDR3 protein: ASRTYRQGQETQY

clone size: NA
J gene: TRBJ1-2
V gene: TRBV29-1
CDR3 protein: SVEKGLANYGYT

clone size: NA
J gene: TRBJ1-4
V gene: TRBV2
CDR3 protein: ASSEFDGGEKLF

clone size: NA
J gene: TRBJ2-2
V gene: TRBV27
CDR3 protein: ASSSGLAGVAGELF

clone size: NA
J gene: TRBJ1-2
V gene: TRBV9
CDR3 protein: ASSVGQGHGYT

clone size: NA
J gene: TRBJ1-2
V gene: TRBV4-1
CDR3 protein: ASSQAADRGNYGYT

clone size: NA
J gene: TRBJ2-3
V gene: TRBV27
CDR3 protein: ASSSDFGLSTDTQY